These 5 T cell receptor beta chains originate from one sample sequenced in a study of a mutant IDH1 vaccine in newly diagnosed glioma listed by TCRdb under 2021. Sample time point, as interpreted from the label and publication: week 23, last vaccination. Each vaccine dose was 300 ug of a 20-mer mutant IDH1 peptide in Montanide, given subcutaneously with topical imiquimod. The library was produced with the immunoSEQ multiplex PCR assay. TCRdb carries this immuneACCESS record with in-frame sequences only. Its versions omit some clonotypes, under half of them owing to an unresolved V gene in the studies checked, with the rest unexplained. The sample table records over 35,000 clones; 65% to 85% of these occur just once. The top ten hold over 2% of the sample. Antigens of these TCRs are unknown. The sequenced sample was PBMCs, obtained from a glioma patient whose treatment included an IDH1 peptide vaccine. The receptors were sampled from a woman younger than 30 with glioma. Some clones in this sample may be carry-over from other donors' samples.

The gene calls are TRBV28 and TRBJ2-5, with 7 bases fitting TRBD1. Germline lookup yields CDR1 MDHEN and CDR2 SYDVKM. The CDR3 runs to 13 residues. V shed 6 bases and J 3 bases; nucleotides not matched to a gene: 4. The CDR3 DNA reads as TGTGCCAGCAGCCCGACAGGGAAAGAGACCCAGTACTTC. It translates to CASSPTGKETQYF.

The J gene is TRBJ2-3, the V gene TRBV2, with 8 bases lining up with TRBD2. The CDR3 runs to 16 residues. CDR1 and CDR2 from the germline V gene are SNHLY and FYNNEI. V was pared by 7 bases and J by 1 base, with 10 bases of the junction left unmatched. Here the CDR3 reads CASTRPLAGGTDTQYF. The CDR3, as DNA: TGTGCCAGCACCCGCCCCCTAGCGGGTGGCACAGATACGCAGTATTTT.

Turning to this clone: The junction differs from germline at one of its ends, possibly a read error. The V and J genes are TRBV30 and TRBJ2-7; 8 bases align to TRBD1. This CDR3 is built from 16 residues. Germline CDR1 reads GTSNPN; CDR2 reads SVGIG (reference sequence). The CDR3, as DNA: TGTGCCTGGAGTTTCGGACAGGGCCTCCCGGGACCCCATATACACTTC. Translating gives CAWSFGQGLPGPHIHF.

This chain uses TRBV19 with TRBJ2-7, with 9 bases lining up with TRBD1. V was clipped by 6 bases and J by 4 bases; unmatched bases: 13. The germline V gene encodes CDR1 LNHDA and CDR2 SQIVND (reference sequence). The CDR3 spans 16 residues. CDR3 nucleotide sequence: TGTGCCAGTAGAACTCAGGACAGGGGAGGAGGGTACGAGCAGTACTTC. Translating it yields CASRTQDRGGGYEQYF.

This chain uses TRBV11-3 with TRBJ2-7; tentatively, D is TRBD1 or TRBD2 (6 bases each). Per the germline V gene, CDR1 is SGHNT and CDR2 is YENEEA. Trimming took off 5 bases at V and 3 bases at J, with 11 bases between the two ends. This CDR3 is 13 amino acids long. The CDR3 sequence: CASSRRGFYEQYF. As DNA, the CDR3 is TGTGCCAGCAGCCGGAGGGGGTTCTACGAGCAGTACTTC.